A selection of T cell receptor beta chains follows, all from one sample in a study of CD8 T cell repertoires and HIV-1 epitope variants. Only in-frame clones appear in the TCRdb table, and some are missing; sequencing was by immunoSEQ multiplex PCR. The data contain over 5,000 clones, 64% of them singletons. These receptors lack a known antigen. Source material: cultured CD8+ T cells derived from PBMCs. The source is a male donor with HIV. Each CDR3 is given with its conserved first and last residue. The order of the fields is D gene, clone size, V gene, J gene, CDR3 protein, CDR3 DNA. D genes are given only for firm matches. The size entry is marked missing in some rows and otherwise reads once, few, many or a size class.

D: TRBD1
size: NA
V: TRBV27
J: TRBJ1-2
CDR3: CASSLSTGVYGYTF
DNA: TGTGCCAGCAGTTTATCGACAGGGGTCTATGGCTACACCTTC

D: NA
size: NA
V: TRBV4-2
J: TRBJ2-2
CDR3: CASSQVVDTGELFF
DNA: TGTGCCAGCAGCCAAGTAGTAGACACCGGGGAGCTGTTTTTT

D: TRBD2
size: NA
V: TRBV19
J: TRBJ2-7
CDR3: CASSMGGGYEQYF
DNA: TGTGCCAGTAGTATGGGGGGGGGCTACGAGCAGTACTTC

D: NA
size: few
V: TRBV5-1
J: TRBJ1-1
CDR3: CASSLARDTEAFF
DNA: TGCGCCAGCAGCTTGGCGAGGGACACTGAAGCTTTCTTT

D: NA
size: NA
V: TRBV28
J: TRBJ2-3
CDR3: CASRQDFDTDTQYF
DNA: TGTGCCAGCAGGCAGGATTTCGACACAGATACGCAGTATTTT

D: TRBD1
size: NA
V: TRBV29-1
J: TRBJ2-3
CDR3: CSTRQGKDTQYF
DNA: TGCAGCACCAGACAGGGCAAAGATACGCAGTATTTT

D: NA
size: NA
V: TRBV28
J: TRBJ2-7
CDR3: CASSSDVSAYEQYF
DNA: TGTGCCAGCAGTTCAGATGTCTCGGCCTACGAGCAGTACTTC

D: NA
size: NA
V: TRBV28
J: TRBJ2-2
CDR3: CASSPRWSGELFF
DNA: TGTGCCAGCAGCCCCCGATGGTCCGGGGAGCTGTTTTTT

D: NA
size: NA
V: TRBV5-6
J: TRBJ2-7
CDR3: CASSLVFSQAAHEQYF
DNA: TGTGCCAGCAGCTTGGTGTTCAGTCAAGCAGCCCACGAGCAGTACTTC

D: NA
size: NA
V: TRBV6-5
J: TRBJ1-5
CDR3: CASSSKTGNQPQHF
DNA: TGTGCCAGCAGTTCAAAGACCGGGAATCAGCCCCAGCATTTT

D: NA
size: NA
V: TRBV13
J: TRBJ2-5
CDR3: CASSLSWVRGEDKETQYF
DNA: TGTGCCAGCAGCTTATCTTGGGTTCGGGGTGAAGATAAGGAGACCCAGTACTTC

D: NA
size: few
V: TRBV6-5
J: TRBJ2-7
CDR3: CASSYEVNYEQYF
DNA: TGTGCCAGCAGTTACGAGGTTAACTACGAGCAGTACTTC

D: NA
size: NA
V: TRBV13
J: TRBJ2-7
CDR3: CASSSSESSYEQYF
DNA: TGTGCCAGCAGCTCCTCCGAGAGCTCCTACGAGCAGTACTTC

D: NA
size: few
V: TRBV4-3
J: TRBJ1-1
CDR3: CASSQGGRNTEAFF
DNA: TGCGCCAGCAGCCAAGGAGGAAGGAACACTGAAGCTTTCTTT

D: TRBD2
size: NA
V: TRBV9
J: TRBJ2-2
CDR3: CASSGRGDTGELFF
DNA: TGTGCCAGCAGCGGCCGGGGGGACACCGGGGAGCTGTTTTTT

D: NA
size: few
V: TRBV19
J: TRBJ2-7
CDR3: CASSRTGEQYF
DNA: TGTGCCAGTAGTCGGACTGGAGAGCAGTACTTC

D: NA
size: NA
V: TRBV2
J: TRBJ1-1
CDR3: CASSEASGGRGAFF
DNA: TGTGCCAGCAGTGAAGCCTCCGGGGGTAGGGGAGCTTTCTTT

D: NA
size: few
V: TRBV4-1
J: TRBJ2-7
CDR3: CASSQEVPGEQYF
DNA: TGCGCCAGCAGCCAAGAAGTCCCGGGGGAGCAGTACTTC

D: NA
size: few
V: TRBV2
J: TRBJ1-4
CDR3: CAWGGQTNEKLFF
DNA: TGTGCCTGGGGGGGGCAGACCAATGAAAAACTGTTTTTT

D: TRBD2
size: NA
V: TRBV27
J: TRBJ2-3
CDR3: CASSYSGGAADTQYF
DNA: TGTGCCAGCAGTTACAGCGGGGGGGCAGCAGATACGCAGTATTTT

D: NA
size: NA
V: TRBV10-3
J: TRBJ1-1
CDR3: CAIRPGGNTEAFF
DNA: TGTGCCATCAGGCCCGGGGGGAACACTGAAGCTTTCTTT

D: NA
size: NA
V: TRBV19
J: TRBJ1-1
CDR3: CASSMMTAGTTEAFF
DNA: TGTGCCAGTAGTATGATGACAGCCGGAACAACTGAAGCTTTCTTT

D: NA
size: NA
V: TRBV5-4
J: TRBJ2-2
CDR3: CASSFKGRGELFF
DNA: TGTGCCAGCAGCTTTAAAGGCAGGGGGGAGCTGTTTTTT

D: NA
size: NA
V: TRBV5-6
J: TRBJ2-5
CDR3: CASTQESSETQYF
DNA: TGTGCCAGCACCCAGGAGAGTTCGGAGACCCAGTACTTC

D: TRBD2
size: once
V: TRBV28
J: TRBJ2-7
CDR3: CASRLAASYEQYF
DNA: TGTGCCAGCAGGCTAGCGGCGTCCTACGAGCAGTACTTC

D: TRBD2
size: NA
V: TRBV5-4
J: TRBJ2-5
CDR3: CASSLRLAGETQYF
DNA: TGTGCCAGCAGCCTGAGACTAGCGGGAGAGACCCAGTACTTC

D: TRBD1
size: NA
V: TRBV7-2
J: TRBJ2-1
CDR3: CASSLVGGAYNEQFF
DNA: TGTGCCAGCAGCTTAGTAGGGGGCGCCTACAATGAGCAGTTCTTC

D: NA
size: NA
V: TRBV19
J: TRBJ1-1
CDR3: CASSPGPVGDEAFF
DNA: TGTGCCAGTAGTCCGGGACCTGTTGGGGATGAAGCTTTCTTT

D: NA
size: NA
V: TRBV5-4
J: TRBJ2-5
CDR3: CASSLAMAETQYF
DNA: TGTGCCAGCAGCTTGGCCATGGCAGAGACCCAGTACTTC

D: TRBD1
size: large
V: TRBV6-1
J: TRBJ2-7
CDR3: CASRQGASSYEQYF
DNA: TGTGCCAGCAGACAGGGGGCTTCCTCCTACGAGCAGTACTTC

D: TRBD2
size: NA
V: TRBV7-9
J: TRBJ2-3
CDR3: CASSFSSGGYTDTQYF
DNA: TGTGCCAGCAGCTTCTCGAGCGGGGGGTACACAGATACGCAGTATTTT

D: TRBD1
size: NA
V: TRBV6-1
J: TRBJ2-3
CDR3: CASSEGTGETDTQYF
DNA: TGTGCCAGCAGTGAAGGGACAGGGGAGACAGATACGCAGTATTTT

D: TRBD2
size: NA
V: TRBV7-9
J: TRBJ2-5
CDR3: CASSLGGGPQETQYF
DNA: TGTGCCAGCAGCTTAGGCGGGGGTCCTCAAGAGACCCAGTACTTC

D: NA
size: NA
V: TRBV6-5
J: TRBJ1-1
CDR3: CASSPDRIGTEAFF
DNA: TGTGCCAGCAGCCCCGACAGGATCGGCACTGAAGCTTTCTTT

D: NA
size: NA
V: TRBV4-1
J: TRBJ2-5
CDR3: CASSQLDSVQETQYF
DNA: TGCGCCAGCAGCCAGTTAGACAGCGTCCAAGAGACCCAGTACTTC

D: NA
size: NA
V: TRBV23-1
J: TRBJ1-2
CDR3: CASSRPDLGPYGYTF
DNA: TGCGCCAGCAGTCGGCCGGACCTGGGGCCCTATGGCTACACCTTC

D: NA
size: NA
V: TRBV2
J: TRBJ2-1
CDR3: CASRPGAVGFF
DNA: TGTGCCAGCAGACCCGGGGCTGTTGGGTTCTTC